This T cell receptor beta chain was obtained from a study of beta chain features in type 1 diabetes. Study-wide findings and caveats: Type 1 diabetes patients showed a moderate but significant shortening of TCRB CDR3s in all four CD4+ subsets.

A word on this clone: Its antigen is currently unknown.

The whole isolated RNA underwent reverse transcription, so sequencing captured expressed TCRB transcripts. Here immunoSEQ multiplex PCR was the method, and the copy in TCRdb shows in-frame clones only, minus some. Among 640,000 or so clones, under 15% were seen once, and the ten largest hold less than 0.025%. The CDR3 is made up of 12 amino acids. Trimming cost V 7 bases and J 10 bases, with 16 bases left between them. CDR1 and CDR2 from the germline V gene are SNHLY and FYNNEI. The specimen sequenced was naive CD4+ T cells from blood. The chain links TRBV2 to TRBJ2-5; D is ambiguous. The TCR comes from a young man with type 1 diabetes. The DNA of the CDR3 is TGTGCCAGCACTGCTGGAGAAGGGATCCAGTACTTC. This gives the protein CASTAGEGIQYF.